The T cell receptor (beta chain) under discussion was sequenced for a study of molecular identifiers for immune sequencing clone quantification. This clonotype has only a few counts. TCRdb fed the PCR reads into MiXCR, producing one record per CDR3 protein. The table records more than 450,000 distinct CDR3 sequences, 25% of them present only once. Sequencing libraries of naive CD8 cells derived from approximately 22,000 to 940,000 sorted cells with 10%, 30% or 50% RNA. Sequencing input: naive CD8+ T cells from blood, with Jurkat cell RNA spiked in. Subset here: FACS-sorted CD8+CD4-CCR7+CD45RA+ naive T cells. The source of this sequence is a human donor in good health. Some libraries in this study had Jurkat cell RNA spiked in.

As DNA, the CDR3 is TGTGCCAGCAGTGAAACGGGGGCCGCTGGAAACACCATATATTTT. It translates to CASSETGAAGNTIYF. V usage is TRBV2 and J usage is TRBJ1-3, with TRBD1 as a possible D gene (6 bases). CDR3 length equals 15 residues. The germline gives CDR1 SNHLY, CDR2 FYNNEI. Trimming stripped 2 bases from V and 2 bases from J, with 10 bases between. The complete variable domain, with remaining parts taken from reference TRBV2 and TRBJ1-3, reads EPEVTQTPSHQVTQMGQEVILRCVPISNHLYFYWYRQILGQKVEFLVSFYNNEISEKSEIFDDQFSVERPDGSNFTLKIRSTKLEDSAMYFCASSETGAAGNTIYFGEGSWLTVV.